The 24 T cell receptor beta chains reported below all come from one sample, sequenced in a study of blood T cell repertoires in COVID-19. Assay: immunoSEQ multiplex PCR; the TCRdb copy retains only in-frame clones and omits some. The sample includes about half a million clones, roughly nine tenths of them seen just once. The sequencing input was peripheral blood. The source of these receptors is a young man with COVID-19, enrolled during active disease.

The rearrangement uses TRBV28 and TRBJ2-5; a possible D gene is TRBD2 (5 bases). The CDR3 is 10 amino acids. The germline gives CDR1 MDHEN, CDR2 SYDVKM. V gave up 10 bases and J gave up 5 bases, with 8 bases separating them. The CDR3 DNA follows: TGTGCCACGGGGAGCGAGACCCAGTACTTC. Translating it yields CATGSETQYF.

This clone was recorded once. Distinct nucleotide sequences in the sample also encode this CDR3. The CDR3 spells CASSSSSGGSYEQYF. The CDR3 nucleotides are TGTGCCAGCAGCAGCTCAAGCGGGGGCTCCTACGAGCAGTACTTC. The chain carries TRBV5-6 and TRBJ2-7, with 8 positions matching TRBD2. The CDR3 length is 15 residues. J lost 0 bases, V lost 4 bases, and 6 bases had no gene match. Germline lookup yields CDR1 SGHDT and CDR2 YYEEEE.

The chain is built from TRBV6-5 and TRBJ2-2, with 8 bases aligning to TRBD2. J lost 8 bases, V lost 6 bases, and 11 bases had no gene match. Germline lookup yields CDR1 MNHEY and CDR2 SVGAGI. CDR3 length: 15 amino acids. CDR3 bases: TGTGCCAGCAGCCGCGACAGCTCGGGAGGGGGGGAGCTGTTTTTT. Translation gives CASSRDSSGGGELFF.

DNA of the CDR3: TGTGCCAGCAGTTCCCTTGGCGGGAGGGCCGTAGATACGCAGTATTTT. It yields the protein CASSSLGGRAVDTQYF. This rearrangement joins TRBV6-5 to TRBJ2-3, with TRBD2 matching 9 bases. Germline V lookup: CDR1 MNHEY, CDR2 SVGAGI. V was clipped by 4 bases and J by 5 bases; unmatched bases: 10. The CDR3 loop spans 16 amino acids.

This chain connects TRBV21-1 to TRBJ2-1; TRBD1 is the table's D call, not checked against the DNA. TRBV21-1 is a known pseudogene. The length of the CDR3 is 17 residues. In nucleotides, the CDR3 is TGTGCCAGCAGCAAAAGGGGGACGGGGTTTACCTACAATGAGCAGTTCTTC. As protein: CASSKRGTGFTYNEQFF.

This chain joins TRBV6-4 and TRBJ2-7; possibly TRBD1 for D (6 bases). Germline V gene lookup returns CDR1 MRHNA and CDR2 SNTAGT. Trimming took off 0 bases at V and 3 bases at J, with 12 bases between the two ends. The CDR3 length is 15 residues. The CDR3 nucleotides read TGTGCCAGCAGTGACTCCAGGGGAGTTTACTACGAGCAGTACTTC. It yields the protein CASSDSRGVYYEQYF.

In DNA, the CDR3 is TGTGCCAGTAGTATAGATCTATCGGGGGGGCCCTACGAGCAGTACTTC. Protein product: CASSIDLSGGPYEQYF. This chain connects TRBV19 to TRBJ2-7, with 8 positions matching TRBD2. The CDR3 runs to 16 residues. The V segment lost 0 bases and the J segment 2 bases; nucleotides outside the gene matches: 6. CDR1 LNHDA and CDR2 SQIVND come from the germline V gene (reference sequence).

The rearrangement joins TRBV29-1 to TRBJ2-1; 11 nucleotides match TRBD1. Looked up from germline, CDR1 is SQVTM and CDR2 is ANQGSEA. Trimming at V came to 7 bases and at J to 8 bases, leaving 4 bases not matched to a gene. The CDR3 contains 12 residues. The CDR3 reads CSAGTGGHEQFF. The CDR3 coding sequence is TGCAGCGCAGGGACAGGGGGGCATGAGCAGTTCTTC.

This clone was observed many times. The genes are TRBV6-5 and TRBJ1-5; D gene unclear. Germline-derived CDR1 and CDR2 are MNHEY and SVGAGI. V lost 6 bases and J lost 2, with 11 bases in between. This CDR3 contains 14 residues. This CDR3 reads CASRDYMGNQPQHF. The CDR3 DNA sequence: TGTGCCAGCAGAGACTACATGGGCAATCAGCCCCAGCATTTT.

The rearrangement joins TRBV6-5 to TRBJ2-7, with 7 bases identical to TRBD2. J was trimmed by 6 bases and V by 7 bases; bases with no gene match: 15. CDR1 is MNHEY, CDR2 SVGAGI, per germline. This CDR3 has 15 amino acids. The CDR3 DNA follows: TGTGCCAGCAAGGTCTTGGGGGGGATAGAGGGCGAGCAGTACTTC. This gives the protein CASKVLGGIEGEQYF.

This clone is a singleton in its sample. The chain uses TRBV3-1 (or the pseudogene TRBV3-2) and TRBJ2-3, with D hard to call. The V end was cut by 0 bases, the J end by 1 base, with 11 bases between. The CDR3 sequence is 16 residues long. The germline V gene encodes CDR1 LGHDT and CDR2 YNNKEL (reference sequence). This CDR3 is CASSQDYVPGTDTQYF. The CDR3 DNA follows: TGTGCCAGCAGCCAAGATTATGTTCCAGGCACAGATACGCAGTATTTT.

The chain carries TRBV15 and TRBJ2-3; 8 bases line up with TRBD2. Germline-derived CDR1 and CDR2 are LNHNV and YYDKDF (reference sequence). The CDR3 sequence is 17 residues long. Losses at the gene ends were 5 bases for V and 4 bases for J; bases not matched to a gene: 14. As DNA, the CDR3 is TGTGCCACCAGCCCCCGGTTGCGGGGGGCCACCCCAGATACGCAGTATTTT. Translated, it gives CATSPRLRGATPDTQYF.

The CDR3 DNA follows: TGTGCCAGCAGCTTGGCAGCGCCACGTACGACTAATGAAAAACTGTTTTTT. This gives the protein CASSLAAPRTTNEKLFF. J is TRBJ1-4 and V is TRBV11-2; D is undetermined. Deletions cut 3 bases from V and 2 bases from J, with 16 bases between. The CDR3 is made up of 17 amino acids. Per germline, CDR1 SGHAT and CDR2 FQNNGV.

This clone was recorded many times. The chain recombines TRBV11-2 with TRBJ2-3; 7 bases line up with TRBD1. The germline CDR1 and CDR2 sequences are SGHAT and FQNNGV. V gave up 0 bases and J gave up 3 bases; unmatched junction bases: 3. This CDR3 spans 15 amino acids. The CDR3 region is CASSLEGGGTDTQYF. In DNA, the CDR3 is TGTGCCAGCAGCTTAGAAGGGGGCGGGACAGATACGCAGTATTTT.

The chain carries TRBV11-3 and TRBJ2-3; 7 bases agree with TRBD2. V lost 5 bases and J lost 0; bases outside the gene matches: 11. Germline lookup yields CDR1 SGHNT and CDR2 YENEEA. The CDR3 is 17 amino acids. CDR3 protein: CASSHTPGEGSTDTQYF. The DNA for the CDR3 is TGTGCCAGCAGCCACACACCGGGGGAGGGAAGCACAGATACGCAGTATTTT.

In its sample, this clone was seen a few times. The chain combines TRBV25-1 with TRBJ1-1, with 7 bases lining up with TRBD1. V shed 4 bases and J 4 bases; nucleotides not matched to a gene: 6. CDR1 and CDR2 (germline): MGHDK, SYGVNS. The CDR3 length is 14 residues. The DNA for the CDR3 is TGTGCCAGCAGTGCTCGACAGGGCGGCACTGAAGCTTTCTTT. This encodes CASSARQGGTEAFF.

The rearrangement uses TRBV2 and TRBJ1-2, with 9 positions matching TRBD1. Germline CDR1 reads SNHLY; CDR2 reads FYNNEI. CDR3 length: 15 residues. V lost 6 bases, J lost 6 bases, and 11 bases stayed unmatched. CDR3 residues: CASSRDREFSDGYTF. CDR3 bases: TGTGCCAGCAGCCGGGACAGGGAGTTCTCGGATGGCTACACCTTC.

In its sample, this clone was seen once. This sequence joins TRBV3-1 (or the pseudogene TRBV3-2) and TRBJ2-7; D uncertain. Germline V gene sequence: CDR1 LGHDT, CDR2 YNNKEL (reference sequence). Trimming removed 3 bases from V and 0 bases from J, with 9 bases in between. The CDR3 extends over 14 amino acids. The CDR3 loop is CASSHGTVSYEQYF. The CDR3 nucleotides read TGTGCCAGCAGCCACGGTACAGTCTCCTACGAGCAGTACTTC.

The V gene is TRBV5-8, the J gene TRBJ2-5; TRBD2 might be the D (5 bases). This CDR3 comprises 18 residues. CDR1 is SGHTS and CDR2 is YDEGEE in the germline V gene. Trimming took off 4 bases at V and 2 bases at J, with 24 bases between the two ends. The CDR3 region has the DNA TGTGCCAGCAGCCCCGGGAAATCCGTCCGGACCGCACAAGAGACCCAGTACTTC. Residues: CASSPGKSVRTAQETQYF.

The gene calls are TRBV6-9 and TRBJ2-2; 11 bases are shared with TRBD1. The length of the CDR3 is 16 residues. Germline CDR1 and CDR2: MNHGY and SVAAGI. Germline trimming cut 7 bases from V and 7 bases from J; bases unmatched to any gene: 11. The CDR3 protein is CASIYVDRGPVGELFF. DNA of the CDR3: TGTGCCAGCATTTACGTGGACAGGGGGCCTGTCGGGGAGCTGTTTTTT.

This clone came up a few times. The CDR3 here is CASSTGTGSTDTQYF. Written as DNA, the CDR3 is TGTGCCAGCAGCACAGGGACAGGTAGCACAGATACGCAGTATTTT. This chain uses TRBV7-8 with TRBJ2-3; 8 bases align to TRBD1. V was clipped by 5 bases and J by 0 bases; unmatched bases: 4. Germline CDR1 and CDR2: SGHVS and FQNEAQ. The CDR3 is 15 amino acids.

This clone was seen only a few times. The J gene is TRBJ2-5, the V gene TRBV5-4; unclear D gene. V lost 9 bases, J lost 4 bases, and 7 bases lay in between. This CDR3 region has 10 residues. Germline V gives CDR1 SGHNT, CDR2 YYREEE (reference sequence). The CDR3 DNA reads as TGTGCCACAGGTCGAGAGACCCAGTACTTC. It translates to CATGRETQYF.

The gene calls are TRBV28 and TRBJ2-1, with 13 bases matching TRBD2. From germline, CDR1 is MDHEN and CDR2 SYDVKM. This CDR3 region has 15 residues. Unmatched junction bases numbered 9, after V lost 6 bases and J lost 10 bases. The CDR3 DNA reads TGTGCCAGCAGACGACTAGCGGGGGGCGGAATAGAGCAGTTCTTC. Translating it yields CASRRLAGGGIEQFF.

This chain uses TRBV6-2 or TRBV6-3 with TRBJ2-5; 9 bases are a match to TRBD2. Trimming removed 4 bases from V and 5 bases from J; junction bases left unmatched: 8. CDR3 size: 15 residues. Germline CDR1 reads MNHEY; CDR2 reads SVGEGT. CDR3 DNA sequence: TGTGCCAGCAGTTGGCTTCTAGCGGGAATTGAGACCCAGTACTTC. Its protein product is CASSWLLAGIETQYF.